These 29 T cell receptor beta chains came from one sample sequenced in a study of blood T cell repertoires in COVID-19. Measured with immunoSEQ multiplex PCR; TCRdb has only the in-frame clones, and not every one. The sample gives roughly 92,000 clones, roughly 91% of which show up once; 4.9% is in the top ten. Sequencing was done on a sample of peripheral blood. The source of these receptors is an elderly woman with acute or convalescent COVID-19.

The chain employs TRBV19 and TRBJ1-2, with D tentatively TRBD1 (5 bases). Germline V CDR1 and CDR2: LNHDA, SQIVND (reference sequence). Trimming took 2 bases from V and 0 from J, leaving 10 bases between them. This CDR3 comprises 15 residues. The CDR3 spells CASSIMAGPNYGYTF. DNA of the CDR3: TGTGCCAGTAGTATAATGGCAGGGCCTAACTATGGCTACACCTTC.

The V call is TRBV7-2, the J call TRBJ2-7, with D possibly being TRBD1 (6 bases). The CDR3 sequence is 15 residues long. The V and J ends lost 2 bases and 3 bases respectively, with 14 bases between them. Germline-derived CDR1 and CDR2 are SGHTA and FQGNSA. The CDR3 region has the DNA TGTGCCAGCAGCTTAAGAGGGGGTCAGGTCTACGAGCAGTACTTC. Encoded protein: CASSLRGGQVYEQYF.

The chain couples TRBV10-3 to TRBJ2-5; maybe TRBD2 (6 bases). The CDR3 totals 13 residues. Between the trimmed V and J ends, which lost 4 bases and 4 bases, there was a span of 10 bases. Germline lookup yields CDR1 ENHRY and CDR2 SYGVKD. CDR3 coding DNA: TGTGCCATCAGTGCTAGGGGAGGAGAGACCCAGTACTTC. It is translated as CAISARGGETQYF.

V gene TRBV7-9 combines with J gene TRBJ1-3; unclear D gene. The germline V gene has CDR1 SEHNR and CDR2 FQNEAQ (reference sequence). Trimming took off 4 bases at V and 0 bases at J, with 10 bases between the two ends. This CDR3 is 15 amino acids long. In nucleotides, the CDR3 is TGTGCCAGCAGCTCGGCGGGGAACTCTGGAAACACCATATATTTT. Residues: CASSSAGNSGNTIYF. Complete variable domain (other parts from reference TRBV7-9 and TRBJ1-3): DTGVSQNPRHKITKRGQNVTFRCDPISEHNRLYWYRQTLGQGPEFLTYFQNEAQLEKSRLLSDRFSAERPKGSFSTLEIQRTEQGDSAMYLCASSSAGNSGNTIYFGEGSWLTVV.

V and J are TRBV5-1 and TRBJ2-1; 8 bases match TRBD2. V was pared by 4 bases and J by 7 bases, with 4 bases of the junction left unmatched. Germline lookup yields CDR1 SGHRS and CDR2 YFSETQ. There are 13 residues in the CDR3. CDR3 nucleotides: TGCGCCAGCAGCCTGGGACTAGTTAATGAGCAGTTCTTC. Protein sequence: CASSLGLVNEQFF.

The chain couples TRBV25-1 to TRBJ1-6; TRBD1 is a possible D gene (5 bases). Trimming cost V 4 bases and J 10 bases, with 8 bases left between them. Germline V gives CDR1 MGHDK, CDR2 SYGVNS. This CDR3 comprises 12 residues. CDR3 residues: CASSVWGSPLHF. The CDR3 DNA sequence: TGTGCCAGCAGTGTATGGGGCTCACCCCTCCACTTT.

The chain carries TRBV11-2 and TRBJ1-3, with 7 bases fitting TRBD1. V lost 5 bases, J lost 2 bases, and 12 bases stayed unmatched. The CDR3 sequence is 17 residues long. In germline, CDR1 is SGHAT, CDR2 FQNNGV. The CDR3 protein is CASSPRRTGRAGNTIYF. CDR3 nucleotides: TGTGCCAGCAGCCCCCGGAGGACAGGAAGGGCTGGAAACACCATATATTTT. Full variable domain (missing parts from reference TRBV11-2 and TRBJ1-3): EAGVAQSPRYKIIEKRQSVAFWCNPISGHATLYWYQQILGQGPKLLIQFQNNGVVDDSQLPKDRFSAERLKGVDSTLKIQPAKLEDSAVYLCASSPRRTGRAGNTIYFGEGSWLTVV.

V and J are TRBV18 and TRBJ2-2, with 8 nucleotides matching TRBD1. Germline V gives CDR1 KGHSH, CDR2 LQKENI. The CDR3 extends over 17 amino acids. J lost 3 bases, V lost 3 bases, and 9 bases had no gene match. The CDR3 region is CASSPQGALLDTGELFF. The CDR3 DNA reads TGTGCCAGCTCACCTCAGGGGGCACTCCTTGACACCGGGGAGCTGTTTTTT. The entire variable domain, with the rest obtained from reference TRBV18 and TRBJ2-2, is as follows: NAGVMQNPRHLVRRRGQEARLRCSPMKGHSHVYWYRQLPEEGLKFMVYLQKENIIDESGMPKERFSAEFPKEGPSILRIQQVVRGDSAAYFCASSPQGALLDTGELFFGEGSRLTVL.

With regard to this clone: At one of its ends the junction is not consistent with the germline gene, which may arise from a read error. The genes are TRBV12-3 or TRBV12-4 and TRBJ2-1; D unresolved. The CDR3 is made up of 11 amino acids. The CDR3 sequence is CASCSFNEQFF. In DNA form, the CDR3 reads TGTGCCAGCTGTTCCTTCAATGAGCAGTTCTTC.

This clone has a single count. The chain links TRBV4-1 to TRBJ2-7; 10 nucleotides agree with TRBD2. The length of the CDR3 is 15 residues. Trimming took 6 bases from V and 4 from J; bases not matched to a gene: 9. Germline V CDR1 and CDR2: MGHRA, YSYEKL. CDR3 DNA sequence: TGCGCCAGCAGAATCACTAGCGGGGAGTGGTACGAGCAGTACTTC. This encodes CASRITSGEWYEQYF.

Only one count was recorded for this clone. The V and J genes are TRBV6-2 or TRBV6-3 and TRBJ1-2; D may be TRBD1 (6 bases). The CDR3 consists of 14 residues. V lost 2 bases and J 4 bases, leaving 11 bases between the germline ends. The germline CDR1 and CDR2 sequences are MNHEY and SVGEGT. CDR3 region: CASSYQGSFYGYTF. CDR3 coding DNA: TGTGCCAGCAGTTACCAGGGGAGCTTCTATGGCTACACCTTC.

The chain uses TRBV6-5 and TRBJ2-7, with TRBD2 as a possible D gene (6 bases). The germline gives CDR1 MNHEY, CDR2 SVGAGI. Trimming left V 4 bases short and J 6 bases short, with 22 bases between. This CDR3 has 16 residues. The CDR3 loop is CASSSSTSRRYGEQYF. The CDR3 DNA reads TGTGCCAGCAGTTCATCGACTAGTCGGAGATACGGCGAGCAGTACTTC.

The chain is built from TRBV7-9 and TRBJ2-1, with D maybe TRBD2 (6 bases). The CDR3 sequence is 14 residues long. V lost 6 bases and J 0 bases, leaving 9 bases between the germline ends. Germline assignment: CDR1 SEHNR and CDR2 FQNEAQ (reference sequence). The CDR3 coding sequence is TGTGCCAGCAGAGGCGGGAACTCCTACAATGAGCAGTTCTTC. Its translation is CASRGGNSYNEQFF.

The chain carries TRBV7-2 and TRBJ2-1; 10 positions match TRBD2. This CDR3 is 15 amino acids long. CDR1 and CDR2 (germline): SGHTA, FQGNSA. The V segment lost 2 bases and the J segment 4 bases; nucleotides outside the gene matches: 2. CDR3: CASSLSSGGYNEQFF. The CDR3 DNA follows: TGTGCCAGCAGCTTAAGTAGCGGGGGGTACAATGAGCAGTTCTTC. Complete variable domain (other parts from reference TRBV7-2 and TRBJ2-1): GAGVSQSPSNKVTEKGKDVELRCDPISGHTALYWYRQSLGQGLEFLIYFQGNSAPDKSGLPSDRFSAERTGGSVSTLTIQRTQQEDSAVYLCASSLSSGGYNEQFFGPGTRLTVL.

The genes are TRBV19 and TRBJ2-2, with 7 bases that match TRBD1. The CDR3 spans 20 residues. Germline V gene lookup returns CDR1 LNHDA and CDR2 SQIVND (reference sequence). V dropped 3 bases and J dropped 0; count of bases not matched to a gene: 16. Here the CDR3 reads CASSIGRRTTGQPNTGELFF. The CDR3, as DNA: TGTGCCAGTAGTATTGGCCGGAGAACAACGGGACAGCCGAACACCGGGGAGCTGTTTTTT.

The chain joins TRBV27 to TRBJ2-1, with 7 positions matching TRBD2. The length of the CDR3 is 15 residues. V lost 5 bases, J lost 6 bases, and 10 bases stayed unmatched. Germline CDR1 and CDR2: MNHEY and SMNVEV (reference sequence). In DNA, the CDR3 is TGTGCCAGCAGTCCCCTTCGGACTAGTTTCAATGAGCAGTTCTTC. It yields the protein CASSPLRTSFNEQFF.

This chain uses TRBV19 with TRBJ1-1; D is possibly TRBD1 (6 bases). Per germline, CDR1 LNHDA and CDR2 SQIVND (reference sequence). The CDR3 contains 14 residues. V lost 5 bases and J lost 2, with 12 bases in between. The CDR3 nucleotides read TGTGCCAGTAGTGAGCCGGGACATAACACTGAAGCTTTCTTT. This translates into CASSEPGHNTEAFF.

This rearrangement joins TRBV18 to TRBJ1-4; 7 nucleotides agree with TRBD1. J gave up 8 bases and V 0 bases, and 9 bases lay outside the gene matches. CDR3 length: 16 amino acids. Germline V CDR1 and CDR2: KGHSH, LQKENI. For the CDR3, the DNA is TGTGCCAGCTCACCACCGGGGACAGCCGGCCAAGAAAAACTGTTTTTT. Its translation: CASSPPGTAGQEKLFF.

The genes are TRBV4-3 and TRBJ1-3; no definite D call. Germline loops: CDR1 LGHNA, CDR2 YSLEER. The CDR3 spans 16 residues. The V end was cut by 0 bases, the J end by 1 base, with 10 bases between. The CDR3 reads CASSQEVRQSGNTIYF. The DNA for the CDR3 is TGCGCCAGCAGCCAAGAAGTTAGACAATCTGGAAACACCATATATTTT.

The chain couples TRBV12-5 to TRBJ2-5, with 7 bases aligning to TRBD1. The CDR3 totals 15 residues. The trim removed 2 bases at V and 5 bases at J, leaving 8 bases unmatched. CDR1 LGHNT and CDR2 FRNRAP come from the germline V gene. CDR3 in amino acids: CASGLSNRGGETQYF. Written as DNA, the CDR3 is TGTGCTAGTGGTTTGTCTAACAGGGGTGGGGAGACCCAGTACTTC.

The chain joins TRBV3-1 (or the pseudogene TRBV3-2) to TRBJ2-3; 9 bases align to TRBD2. From germline, CDR1 is LGHDT and CDR2 YNNKEL (reference sequence). Trimming took 1 base from V and 0 from J; bases not matched to a gene: 5. The CDR3 contains 17 residues. In nucleotides, the CDR3 is TGTGCCAGCAGCCAAGGGCTAGCGGGGTCTAGCACAGATACGCAGTATTTT. It encodes CASSQGLAGSSTDTQYF.

The genes are TRBV28 and TRBJ2-6; possible D gene TRBD1, 7 bases. This CDR3 has 15 amino acids. CDR1 and CDR2 (germline): MDHEN, SYDVKM. V lost 6 bases and J 0 bases, leaving 9 bases between the germline ends. CDR3 sequence (DNA): TGTGCCAGCAGCCAGGGGGGCTCTGGGGCCAACGTCCTGACTTTC. It is translated as CASSQGGSGANVLTF.

V usage is TRBV10-3 and J usage is TRBJ1-1, with D unclear. The germline V gene has CDR1 ENHRY and CDR2 SYGVKD. Between the trimmed V and J ends, which lost 6 bases and 4 bases, there was a span of 15 bases. The CDR3 has 14 amino acids. The CDR3 bases are TGTGCCATCAGAGCGGTTGTGGCTGGCACTGAAGCTTTCTTT. Protein product: CAIRAVVAGTEAFF.

The chain combines TRBV30 with TRBJ2-4; D is uncertain. The CDR3 has 13 residues. The V gene's germline CDR1 is GTSNPN and CDR2 SVGIG (reference sequence). V was shortened by 4 bases and J by 5 bases, with 12 bases between the two germline ends. CDR3 sequence: CAWNMAGQNIQYF. The CDR3 DNA follows: TGTGCCTGGAATATGGCAGGCCAAAACATTCAGTACTTC.

This clone was picked up one time. Other DNA sequences in this specimen translate into the identical CDR3. J is TRBJ2-1 and V is TRBV4-1; perhaps TRBD2 as D (5 bases). The V gene's germline CDR1 is MGHRA and CDR2 YSYEKL. The V end was cut by 1 base, the J end by 9 bases, with 10 bases between. This CDR3 has 13 residues. The CDR3 sequence is CASSQASRGEQFF. The CDR3 bases are TGCGCCAGCAGCCAAGCTTCTCGGGGTGAGCAGTTCTTC.

This chain connects TRBV19 to TRBJ1-6; no firm D call. The V and J ends lost 6 bases and 0 bases respectively, with 9 bases between them. This CDR3 has 15 residues. Germline V CDR1 and CDR2: LNHDA, SQIVND (reference sequence). In DNA form, the CDR3 reads TGTGCCAGTAGGTCTCGGAGCTCCTATAATTCACCCCTCCACTTT. This gives the protein CASRSRSSYNSPLHF.

This rearrangement joins TRBV5-1 to TRBJ2-7; 8 positions match TRBD1. The germline V gene has CDR1 SGHRS and CDR2 YFSETQ. This CDR3 region has 13 residues. V lost 5 bases and J lost 4; bases outside the gene matches: 5. The DNA for the CDR3 is TGCGCCAGCAGACCTGGGACAGGTTACGAGCAGTACTTC. Translation: CASRPGTGYEQYF.

The gene calls are TRBV14 and TRBJ1-1; 9 positions agree with TRBD1. Trimming took 6 bases from V and 5 from J; bases not matched to a gene: 4. CDR1 SGHDN and CDR2 FVKESK come from the germline V gene. This CDR3 is 13 amino acids long. CDR3 in DNA: TGTGCCAGCAGGGGACAGGGTTGGACTGAAGCTTTCTTT. Its protein is CASRGQGWTEAFF. The full variable domain, in which reference TRBV14 and TRBJ1-1 provide the parts outside the CDR3, is EAGVTQFPSHSVIEKGQTVTLRCDPISGHDNLYWYRRVMGKEIKFLLHFVKESKQDESGMPNNRFLAERTGGTYSTLKVQPAELEDSGVYFCASRGQGWTEAFFGQGTRLTVV.

This sequence joins TRBV11-3 and TRBJ2-1, with 7 nucleotides matching TRBD1. The trim removed 3 bases at V and 8 bases at J, leaving 7 bases unmatched. The CDR3 runs to 14 residues. Germline loops: CDR1 SGHNT, CDR2 YENEEA. The CDR3 nucleotides are TGTGCCAGCAGCTTTGGCAGGGGGAGACATGAGCAGTTCTTC. Translating it yields CASSFGRGRHEQFF.